This T cell receptor (beta chain) comes out of a study of identical twins. Notes on the study in general: Twins showed weaker excess sharing in their beta out-of-frame sequences.

Of note for this clonotype: Its antigen is currently unknown.

TCRdb ran MiXCR on the 5' RACE reads and lists one entry per CDR3 protein. The sample records a few hundred thousand distinct CDR3 sequences, about an eighth being singletons. The CDR3 loop spans 14 amino acids. Germline CDR1 reads LNHDA; CDR2 reads SQIVND (reference sequence). Trimming cost V 6 bases and J 4 bases, with 15 bases left between them. This sample also belongs to another study, concerning yellow fever vaccine responses in identical twins.

The TCR comes from a woman aged 18-29 years in good health. Sequencing input: memory (CD45RO+) T cells sorted from blood. The chain has TRBV19 and TRBJ1-1; D gene uncertain. In nucleotides, the CDR3 is TGTGCCAGTAGGCCAGGAGCTTCCCTCACTGAAGCTTTCTTT. It encodes CASRPGASLTEAFF.